This TCR beta chain was retrieved from a study of technical replicates of blood from several donors. Sequenced by immunoSEQ multiplex PCR; TCRdb stores in-frame clones only, minus some. The profile covers approximately 41,000 clones, with approximately 96% appearing a single time and around 0.4% taken by the ten largest. V was pared by 7 bases and J by 4 bases, with 2 bases of the junction left unmatched. Germline values: CDR1 LNHDA, CDR2 SQIVND (reference sequence). The CDR3 is 14 amino acids. The V and J genes are TRBV19 and TRBJ1-4; TRBD1 agrees at 11 bases. The sequenced sample was T cells isolated from PBMCs. The TCR comes from a human donor in good health. CDR3 coding DNA: TGTGCCAGTACCGGGACAGGGGGTAATGAAAAACTGTTTTTT. It translates to CASTGTGGNEKLFF.